Presented here are 23 T cell receptor beta chains from one specimen sequenced in a study of cytomegalovirus exposure and HLA in healthy donors. Sequencing used immunoSEQ multiplex PCR; TCRdb keeps in-frame clones, though not all of them. Seen here are about 240,000 clones, around 87% observed once, and the top ten hold less than 3%. Specimen: PBMCs. These receptors originate from a man younger than 35 in good health and CMV-seronegative.

The chain carries TRBV6-5 and TRBJ2-7; 9 bases align to TRBD2. The CDR3 sequence is 15 residues long. J was trimmed by 2 bases and V by 4 bases; bases with no gene match: 6. The germline V gene has CDR1 MNHEY and CDR2 SVGAGI. The CDR3 loop reads CASSLLAGDAYEQYF. For the CDR3, the DNA is TGTGCCAGCAGTTTGTTAGCGGGAGACGCCTACGAGCAGTACTTC.

The chain couples TRBV7-9 to TRBJ1-4; 10 bases fit TRBD1. V lost 5 bases and J lost 8; bases outside the gene matches: 5. The CDR3 runs 14 residues. From germline, CDR1 is SEHNR and CDR2 FQNEAQ (reference sequence). CDR3 in DNA: TGTGCCAGCAGCCAGGGACAGGGGAGGGAAAAACTGTTTTTT. This codes for CASSQGQGREKLFF.

This clone was observed a single time. The chain couples TRBV5-1 to TRBJ1-3; TRBD1 is a possible D gene (5 bases). This CDR3 spans 15 amino acids. The germline V gene encodes CDR1 SGHRS and CDR2 YFSETQ. Deletions cut 0 bases from V and 3 bases from J, with 10 bases between. CDR3 loop: CASSLASGLGNTIYF. For the CDR3, the DNA is TGCGCCAGCAGCTTGGCCTCAGGGCTTGGAAACACCATATATTTT.

This rearrangement joins TRBV9 to TRBJ1-3; D is unresolved. The germline V gene has CDR1 SGDLS and CDR2 YYNGEE. This CDR3 has 13 residues. The V end was cut by 4 bases, the J end by 3 bases, with 8 bases between. DNA of the CDR3: TGTGCCAGCAGCTCTATGAGTGGAAACACCATATATTTT. Protein sequence: CASSSMSGNTIYF. The full variable domain, its missing parts supplied by reference TRBV9 and TRBJ1-3, is DSGVTQTPKHLITATGQRVTLRCSPRSGDLSVYWYQQSLDQGLQFLIQYYNGEERAKGNILERFSAQQFPDLHSELNLSSLELGDSALYFCASSSMSGNTIYFGEGSWLTVV.

In its sample, this clone was seen once. This chain joins TRBV5-4 and TRBJ1-3, with D possibly being TRBD1 (5 bases). Germline V gene sequence: CDR1 SGHNT, CDR2 YYREEE (reference sequence). The ends were cut back, 3 bases at V and 0 bases at J, with 16 bases in the middle. This CDR3 has 17 amino acids. The CDR3 DNA reads as TGTGCCAGCAGCTCCATTACCGGGGGACTCTCTGGAAACACCATATATTTT. Its protein product is CASSSITGGLSGNTIYF.

This clone was detected a few times. The genes are TRBV6-5 and TRBJ2-3, with D perhaps TRBD1 (6 bases). The CDR3 is made up of 14 amino acids. Germline V gives CDR1 MNHEY, CDR2 SVGAGI. With 11 bases removed from V and 0 bases from J, the gap between germline ends came to 15 bases. CDR3 DNA sequence: TGTGCCGCGAGGGGGTTGGCTAGCACAGATACGCAGTATTTT. Protein sequence: CAARGLASTDTQYF.

The chain carries TRBV6-1 and TRBJ2-7; no clear D gene. The CDR3 has 16 amino acids. V was clipped by 0 bases and J by 2 bases, with 14 bases between them. Looked up from germline, CDR1 is MNHNS and CDR2 is SASEGT. Written as DNA, the CDR3 is TGTGCCAGCAGTGAAGCGGGCTTCCCTTTCCCCTACGAGCAGTACTTC. Translation gives CASSEAGFPFPYEQYF.

The rearrangement joins TRBV27 to TRBJ2-2; D is possibly TRBD2 (6 bases). The length of the CDR3 is 15 residues. Trimming pared 3 bases from V and 5 bases from J, leaving 13 bases between. In germline, CDR1 is MNHEY, CDR2 SMNVEV (reference sequence). CDR3 in DNA: TGTGCCAGCAGTTTGTCGTTGGGGGGAACCGGGGAGCTGTTTTTT. Residues: CASSLSLGGTGELFF.

The chain is built from TRBV27 and TRBJ2-2; D unclear. The length of the CDR3 is 18 residues. Trimming took off 0 bases at V and 7 bases at J, with 21 bases between the two ends. Germline lookup yields CDR1 MNHEY and CDR2 SMNVEV (reference sequence). CDR3 nucleotides: TGTGCCAGCAGTTTATCAATGCGGTCGGGTCAGATAAACGGGGAGCTGTTTTTT. Its protein is CASSLSMRSGQINGELFF.

The chain carries TRBV7-2 and TRBJ2-7, with 7 nucleotides matching TRBD1. J was trimmed by 3 bases and V by 10 bases; bases with no gene match: 15. CDR1 SGHTA and CDR2 FQGNSA come from the germline V gene. CDR3 length equals 15 residues. CDR3 DNA: TGTGCCACCAAACGAGGACAGGACTCTCGCTACGAGCAGTACTTC. It translates to CATKRGQDSRYEQYF. Full variable domain (missing parts from reference TRBV7-2 and TRBJ2-7): GAGVSQSPSNKVTEKGKDVELRCDPISGHTALYWYRQSLGQGLEFLIYFQGNSAPDKSGLPSDRFSAERTGGSVSTLTIQRTQQEDSAVYLCATKRGQDSRYEQYFGPGTRLTVT.

The V and J genes are TRBV30 and TRBJ2-3, with 8 bases aligning to TRBD2. The CDR3 has 14 residues. With V trimmed by 4 bases and J by 3 bases, 6 bases remained unmatched. Germline assignment: CDR1 GTSNPN and CDR2 SVGIG (reference sequence). For the CDR3, the DNA is TGTGCCTGGAAAAGGGGACTAGAAACAGATACGCAGTATTTT. Translated: CAWKRGLETDTQYF.

The gene calls are TRBV6-5 and TRBJ2-3, with 13 bases that match TRBD2. The CDR3 runs 15 residues. From germline, CDR1 is MNHEY and CDR2 SVGAGI. J gave up 7 bases and V 5 bases, and 6 bases lay outside the gene matches. The CDR3 loop reads CASSRTSGGAYTQYF. The CDR3 nucleotides are TGTGCCAGCAGTCGAACTAGCGGGGGGGCATATACGCAGTATTTT.

V is TRBV15 and J is TRBJ1-6, with D perhaps matching TRBD1 (5 bases). There are 15 residues in the CDR3. Germline V CDR1 and CDR2: LNHNV, YYDKDF (reference sequence). V dropped 0 bases and J dropped 10 bases, with 13 bases sitting between them. The CDR3 is CATSRDRGVGSPLHF. The DNA for the CDR3 is TGTGCCACCAGCAGAGATCGGGGGGTAGGGTCACCCCTCCACTTT. Full variable domain (outside the CDR3, taken from reference TRBV15 and TRBJ1-6): DAMVIQNPRYQVTQFGKPVTLSCSQTLNHNVMYWYQQKSSQAPKLLFHYYDKDFNNEADTPDNFQSRRPNTSFCFLDIRSPGLGDTAMYLCATSRDRGVGSPLHFGNGTRLTVT.

The chain is built from TRBV28 and TRBJ2-5; 8 positions match TRBD1. Germline V gene data show CDR1 as MDHEN and CDR2 as SYDVKM. The V gene end was trimmed by 1 base and the J gene end by 3 bases; junction bases not matched to a gene: 4. This CDR3 has 15 residues. This CDR3 reads CASSLLQGGKETQYF. CDR3 nucleotides: TGTGCCAGCAGTTTATTACAGGGGGGCAAAGAGACCCAGTACTTC.

J is TRBJ1-6 and V is TRBV7-9, with TRBD1 identical over 10 bases. This CDR3 is 15 amino acids long. Germline V gene sequence: CDR1 SEHNR, CDR2 FQNEAQ (reference sequence). Germline trimming cut 4 bases from V and 9 bases from J; bases unmatched to any gene: 6. CDR3 protein: CASSSRGTGVSPLHF. The CDR3 region has the DNA TGTGCCAGCAGCTCTAGAGGGACAGGGGTTTCACCCCTCCACTTT.

The chain links TRBV27 to TRBJ2-4; tentative D call: TRBD2 (6 bases). Trimming removed 1 base from V and 6 bases from J, with 13 bases in between. Germline loops: CDR1 MNHEY, CDR2 SMNVEV (reference sequence). CDR3 length equals 15 residues. Here the CDR3 DNA reads TGTGCCAGCAGTTTATTGCTGGCGGGGAGAAACATTCAGTACTTC. Amino acid sequence: CASSLLLAGRNIQYF.

The chain uses TRBV7-9 and TRBJ2-3; D not resolved. Trimming removed 3 bases from V and 2 bases from J, with 6 bases in between. The germline CDR1 and CDR2 sequences are SEHNR and FQNEAQ (reference sequence). The CDR3 sequence is 13 residues long. The CDR3 is CASSFVATDTQYF. CDR3 bases: TGTGCCAGCAGCTTTGTAGCCACAGATACGCAGTATTTT.

The chain is built from TRBV9 and TRBJ2-5; 9 positions agree with TRBD2. V lost 0 bases, J lost 3 bases, and 3 bases stayed unmatched. This CDR3 contains 15 residues. The germline V gene has CDR1 SGDLS and CDR2 YYNGEE. The CDR3 loop is CASSVGSSGKETQYF. The CDR3 DNA sequence: TGTGCCAGCAGCGTAGGTTCTAGCGGGAAAGAGACCCAGTACTTC. Using reference TRBV9 and TRBJ2-5 for the parts outside the CDR3, the full variable domain is DSGVTQTPKHLITATGQRVTLRCSPRSGDLSVYWYQQSLDQGLQFLIQYYNGEERAKGNILERFSAQQFPDLHSELNLSSLELGDSALYFCASSVGSSGKETQYFGPGTRLLVL.

This rearrangement joins TRBV27 to TRBJ1-2; the match to TRBD1 covers 7 bases. Germline lookup yields CDR1 MNHEY and CDR2 SMNVEV (reference sequence). V shed 4 bases and J 5 bases; nucleotides not matched to a gene: 10. This CDR3 comprises 15 residues. The CDR3 is CASSWGQSGEYGYTF. CDR3 DNA sequence: TGTGCCAGCAGTTGGGGACAGAGTGGGGAGTATGGCTACACCTTC.

The rearrangement links TRBV7-9 to TRBJ2-7; D not resolved. This CDR3 region has 12 residues. Germline CDR1 is SEHNR and CDR2 is FQNEAQ (reference sequence). V gave up 5 bases and J gave up 6 bases, with 11 bases separating them. The CDR3 is CASSPTSGEQYF. The CDR3, as DNA: TGTGCCAGCAGCCCTACTTCCGGCGAGCAGTACTTC.

The CDR3 region is CATGQVDTEAFF. The DNA for the CDR3 is TGTGCCACGGGACAGGTGGACACTGAAGCTTTCTTT. This rearrangement joins TRBV10-3 to TRBJ1-1, with 8 bases matching TRBD1. The CDR3 has 12 residues. V lost 10 bases to trimming and J lost 3 bases; unmatched junction nucleotides: 4. The germline V gene has CDR1 ENHRY and CDR2 SYGVKD.

The rearrangement links TRBV5-1 to TRBJ2-5; 7 bases line up with TRBD2. The CDR3 extends over 16 amino acids. J was trimmed by 2 bases and V by 5 bases; bases with no gene match: 12. Germline CDR1 reads SGHRS; CDR2 reads YFSETQ. CDR3 nucleotide sequence: TGCGCCAGCAGTCTGCGGGGAGCGGGGATTCAAGAGACCCAGTACTTC. Its translation is CASSLRGAGIQETQYF.

The chain uses TRBV5-1 and TRBJ2-2, with 9 bases matching TRBD1. This CDR3 spans 16 amino acids. Looked up from germline, CDR1 is SGHRS and CDR2 is YFSETQ. The V gene end was trimmed by 7 bases and the J gene end by 2 bases; junction bases not matched to a gene: 9. This chain's CDR3 is CASSSPGQGNTGELFF. The CDR3 nucleotides are TGCGCCAGCTCCTCCCCGGGACAGGGAAACACCGGGGAGCTGTTTTTT. The full variable domain, in which reference TRBV5-1 and TRBJ2-2 provide the parts outside the CDR3, is KAGVTQTPRYLIKTRGQQVTLSCSPISGHRSVSWYQQTPGQGLQFLFEYFSETQRNKGNFPGRFSGRQFSNSRSEMNVSTLELGDSALYLCASSSPGQGNTGELFFGEGSRLTVL.